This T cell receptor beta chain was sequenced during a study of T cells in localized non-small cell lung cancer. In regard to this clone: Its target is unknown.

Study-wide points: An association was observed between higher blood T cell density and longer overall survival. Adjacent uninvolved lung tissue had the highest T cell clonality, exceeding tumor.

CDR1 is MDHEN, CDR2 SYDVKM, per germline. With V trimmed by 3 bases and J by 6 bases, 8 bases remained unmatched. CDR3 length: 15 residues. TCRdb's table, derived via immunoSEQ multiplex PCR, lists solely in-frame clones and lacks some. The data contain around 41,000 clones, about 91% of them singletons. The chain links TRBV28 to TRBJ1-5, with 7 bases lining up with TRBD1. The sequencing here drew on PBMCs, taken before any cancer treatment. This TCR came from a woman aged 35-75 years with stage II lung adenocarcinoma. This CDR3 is CASSFDRALGQPQHF. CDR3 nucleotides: TGTGCCAGCAGTTTCGACAGGGCTCTGGGTCAGCCCCAGCATTTT.